This TCR beta chain was captured by sequencing in a study of blood T cells in healthy people across ages. General study findings and limits: As naive T cell percentage varied, TCR beta diversity correlated strongly with it.

The germline V gene has CDR1 SGHVS and CDR2 FNYEAQ. CDR3 size: 13 residues. Regarding this clonotype: Its antigen remains unidentified. A read error is likely, as this CDR3 ends without the conserved phenylalanine or tryptophan.

Next came a second PCR, run for about 6 to 11 cycles, which used a sample-barcoded 5' primer along with a J-beta primer mix. With 12 random nucleotides, a template-switch adaptor tagged each individual cDNA molecule. TCRdb called the 5' RACE reads again in MiXCR, with one record for every CDR3 protein. The data show about 1,500,000 distinct CDR3 sequences, 42% seen once. The material sequenced was blood. The rearrangement joins TRBV7-6 to TRBJ2-4, with a weak D call TRBD2 (6 bases). The DNA end is a closer match to TRBJ2-7, so the J assignment may be wrong. This receptor was identified in a woman aged 18 to 35 in good health. CDR3 DNA: TGTGCCAGCAGCTTAGGTGGGGGGTACGAGCAGTACCTC. Translated, it gives CASSLGGGYEQYL.